The clone carrying this TCR beta chain was detected a few times. V was cut by 3 bases and J by 2 bases, with 7 bases left in between. The CDR3 is 13 amino acids. The sample originates from a study of blood T cell repertoires in COVID-19. Study as a whole: The origin of the acute and convalescent COVID-19 samples was the United States, Italy and Spain. Nucleic acid was either cDNA or gDNA, and it came from T cells, B-cell-depleted T cells, or PBMCs.

Under the authors' procedure: Amplification of reference gene primers provided the estimated nucleated cell counts. Assay: immunoSEQ multiplex PCR; the TCRdb copy retains only in-frame clones and omits some. V and J calls and clone size are as listed in that table; D and trimming were resolved from the DNA. The sample includes 210,000 or so clones, 86% of them seen just once. This chain uses TRBV12-3 or TRBV12-4 with TRBJ1-1; no reliable D call. The sample taken for sequencing was peripheral blood. The TCR was taken from a woman between 45 and 65 years old with acute or convalescent COVID-19. This chain's CDR3 is CASSLAGNTEAFF. The DNA of the CDR3 is TGTGCCAGCAGTTTGGCGGGAAACACTGAAGCTTTCTTT.